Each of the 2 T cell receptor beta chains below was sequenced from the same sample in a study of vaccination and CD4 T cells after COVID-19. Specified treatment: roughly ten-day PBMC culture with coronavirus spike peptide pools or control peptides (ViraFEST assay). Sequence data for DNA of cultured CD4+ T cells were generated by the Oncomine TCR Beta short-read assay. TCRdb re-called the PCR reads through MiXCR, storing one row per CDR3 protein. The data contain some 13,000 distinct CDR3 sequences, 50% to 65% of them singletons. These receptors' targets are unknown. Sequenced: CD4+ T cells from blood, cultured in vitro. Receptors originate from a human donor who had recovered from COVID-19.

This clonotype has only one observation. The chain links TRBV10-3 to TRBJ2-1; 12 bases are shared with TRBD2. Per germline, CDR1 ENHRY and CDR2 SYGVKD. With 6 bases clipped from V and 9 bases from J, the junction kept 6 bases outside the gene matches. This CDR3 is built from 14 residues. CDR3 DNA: TGTGCCATCAGCCTAGCGGGGGGGCAGAGTGAGCAGTTCTTC. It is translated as CAISLAGGQSEQFF.

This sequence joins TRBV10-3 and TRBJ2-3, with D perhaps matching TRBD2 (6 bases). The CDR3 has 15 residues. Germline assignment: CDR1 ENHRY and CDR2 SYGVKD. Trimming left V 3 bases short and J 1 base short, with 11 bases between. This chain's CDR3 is CAISEQRAGTDTQYF. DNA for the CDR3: TGTGCCATCAGTGAACAGCGGGCGGGCACAGATACGCAGTATTTT.